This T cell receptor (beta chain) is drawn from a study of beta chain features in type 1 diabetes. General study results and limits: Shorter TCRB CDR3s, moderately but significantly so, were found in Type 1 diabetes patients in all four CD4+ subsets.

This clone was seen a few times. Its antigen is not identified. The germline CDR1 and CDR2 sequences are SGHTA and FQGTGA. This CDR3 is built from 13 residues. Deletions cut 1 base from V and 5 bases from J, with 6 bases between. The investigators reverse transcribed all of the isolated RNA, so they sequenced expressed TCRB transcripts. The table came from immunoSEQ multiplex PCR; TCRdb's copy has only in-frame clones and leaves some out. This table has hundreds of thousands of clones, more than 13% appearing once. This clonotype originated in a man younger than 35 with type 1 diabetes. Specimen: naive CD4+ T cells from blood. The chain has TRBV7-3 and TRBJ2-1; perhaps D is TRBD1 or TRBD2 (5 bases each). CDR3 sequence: CASSLMGDNEQFF. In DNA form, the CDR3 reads TGTGCCAGCAGCTTAATGGGGGACAATGAGCAGTTCTTC.